The TCR beta chain described here comes from a study of shared clonotypes between healthy human individuals. Repertoires were generated with immunoSEQ multiplex PCR, while TCRdb's copy carries only in-frame clones and drops some. The table lists over 2 million clones, just under 95% of them singletons. Trimming at V came to 4 bases and at J to 5 bases, leaving 9 bases not matched to a gene. Germline assignment: CDR1 GTSNPN and CDR2 SVGIG (reference sequence). The CDR3 runs to 15 residues. General study points: Non-shared clonotypes displayed generation probabilities falling below those of clonotypes present in all four donors. The represented genetic and exposure-history diversity was limited by the small number of donors. Larger estimated richness was generally recorded for naive subsets relative to memory subsets.

In regard to this clone: Its antigen is not known.

CD4+ cells yielded CD45RA+ naive and CD45RA-negative memory subsets. The sequenced sample was naive CD4+ T cells from PBMCs. The subset here: CD45RA+ positively selected. This chain uses TRBV30 with TRBJ1-5, with 9 bases aligning to TRBD1. The clonotype originates from a man aged 18 to 29 in good health. Some clones in this sample may be carry-over from other donors' samples. The CDR3 loop is CAWTTGQGRDQPQHF. The CDR3, as DNA: TGTGCCTGGACCACCGGACAGGGGCGAGATCAGCCCCAGCATTTT.